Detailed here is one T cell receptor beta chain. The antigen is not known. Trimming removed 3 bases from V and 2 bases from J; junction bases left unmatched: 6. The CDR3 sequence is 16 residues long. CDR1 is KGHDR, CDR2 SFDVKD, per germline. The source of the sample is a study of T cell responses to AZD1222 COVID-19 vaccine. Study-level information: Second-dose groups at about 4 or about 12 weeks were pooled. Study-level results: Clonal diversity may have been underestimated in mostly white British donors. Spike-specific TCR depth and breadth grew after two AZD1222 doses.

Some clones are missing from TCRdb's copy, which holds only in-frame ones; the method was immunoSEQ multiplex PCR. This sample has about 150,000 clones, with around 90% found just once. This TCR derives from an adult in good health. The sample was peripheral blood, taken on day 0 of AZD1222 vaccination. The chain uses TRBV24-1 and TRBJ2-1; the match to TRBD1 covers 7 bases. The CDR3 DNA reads TGTGCCACCAGTGATGTATCCGGGACAGCCTACAATGAGCAGTTCTTC. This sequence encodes CATSDVSGTAYNEQFF.